The 9 T cell receptor beta chains listed next were all sequenced from one sample in a study of control samples from healthy donors and cancer patients. This table comes from immunoSEQ multiplex PCR, and its TCRdb copy is limited to in-frame clones, with some not included. Among 150,000 to 200,000 clones, approximately 96% were seen once, and the ten largest hold about 8.5%. The sequenced sample was blood. The receptors stem from a woman aged 40 to 55 in good health.

The rearrangement links TRBV6-6 to TRBJ1-1; D not certain. CDR1 and CDR2 (germline): MNHNY, SVGAGI (reference sequence). The CDR3 length is 16 residues. V was trimmed by 5 bases and J by 8 bases, leaving 24 bases between them. The CDR3 sequence: CASSPTLRAKDEEAFF. CDR3 coding DNA: TGTGCCAGCAGTCCAACCCTTAGGGCCAAGGACGAGGAAGCTTTCTTT.

V usage is TRBV19 and J usage is TRBJ2-4; D possibly corresponds to TRBD1 (6 bases). Germline lookup yields CDR1 LNHDA and CDR2 SQIVND (reference sequence). The CDR3 spans 17 residues. Trimming removed 3 bases from V and 2 bases from J, with 17 bases in between. The CDR3 sequence: CASSITGTVGTKNIQYF. The CDR3 nucleotides are TGTGCCAGTAGTATCACAGGGACGGTTGGGACCAAAAACATTCAGTACTTC.

This clone was seen only once. The V gene is TRBV3-1 (or the pseudogene TRBV3-2), the J gene TRBJ2-1, with unresolved D. CDR1 and CDR2 from the germline V gene are LGHDT and YNNKEL (reference sequence). V lost 8 bases to trimming and J lost 7 bases, with 9 bases between them. This CDR3 is built from 11 residues. CDR3: CASPRLNEQFF. DNA of the CDR3: TGTGCCAGCCCTCGATTAAATGAGCAGTTCTTC.

The chain is built from TRBV12-5 and TRBJ1-5; D ambiguous. This CDR3 contains 13 residues. The germline gives CDR1 LGHNT, CDR2 FRNRAP. V lost 2 bases and J lost 7, with 9 bases in between. CDR3 residues: CASGLSPPQPQHF. As DNA, the CDR3 is TGTGCTAGTGGTTTGTCTCCCCCCCAGCCCCAGCATTTT.

This clone has only one observation. The V call is TRBV7-8, the J call TRBJ2-7; D possibly corresponds to TRBD1 (5 bases). The germline gives CDR1 SGHVS, CDR2 FQNEAQ. The CDR3 totals 15 residues. V gave up 0 bases and J gave up 2 bases, with 11 bases separating them. CDR3 sequence: CASSLAGQGPYEQYF. The DNA of the CDR3 is TGTGCCAGCAGCTTAGCGGGGCAGGGCCCCTACGAGCAGTACTTC.

A single count supports this clone. V usage is TRBV3-1 (or the pseudogene TRBV3-2) and J usage is TRBJ1-2, with TRBD1 as a possible D gene (6 bases). V dropped 0 bases and J dropped 4 bases, with 12 bases sitting between them. The CDR3 spans 15 residues. Germline V gene data show CDR1 as LGHDT and CDR2 as YNNKEL (reference sequence). The CDR3 reads CASSQETDSPYGYTF. DNA of the CDR3: TGTGCCAGCAGCCAAGAAACGGACAGTCCCTATGGCTACACCTTC.

The rearrangement links TRBV6-1 to TRBJ2-2, with TRBD1 matching 9 bases. The CDR3 runs to 16 residues. CDR1 is MNHNS, CDR2 SASEGT, per germline. The ends lost 3 bases at V and 0 bases at J; junction bases unmatched: 2. CDR3 in amino acids: CASSDTGGANTGELFF. The CDR3 coding sequence is TGTGCCAGCAGTGACACAGGGGGCGCGAACACCGGGGAGCTGTTTTTT.

The CDR3 bases are TGTGCCAGCACGGCTTGGCCTGGGGAAAAACTGTTTTTT. It translates to CASTAWPGEKLFF. The chain links TRBV6-5 to TRBJ1-4; D gene unclear. Germline assignment: CDR1 MNHEY and CDR2 SVGAGI. This CDR3 has 13 amino acids. V was pared by 7 bases and J by 8 bases, with 14 bases between.

The V and J genes are TRBV4-3 and TRBJ1-1; TRBD1 is a possible D gene (6 bases). The germline CDR1 and CDR2 sequences are LGHNA and YSLEER. The V end lost 4 bases, the J end lost 8 bases, and 20 bases lay between the germline ends. The CDR3 is 15 amino acids. CDR3 DNA: TGCGCCAGCAGCCCAGGGGTTTTGGGGGGCACCGAAGCTTTCTTT. Encoded protein: CASSPGVLGGTEAFF.